The rows below give T cell receptor beta chains drawn from one sample of a study of cytotoxic CD8 clonotypes in ibrutinib-treated CLL. The data were produced by immunoSEQ multiplex PCR, yet TCRdb's version contains in-frame clones alone and is incomplete. The sample has 50,000 to 65,000 clones; about 72% are singletons. The input for sequencing was PBMCs, taken after 12 months of ibrutinib treatment. The receptor set was obtained from a human donor with chronic lymphocytic leukemia. Both conserved end residues are part of each CDR3. D genes are given only for firm matches. Not all rows give a size; the values are once, few, many and, for expanded clones, a class.

-	TRBV4-2	once	TRBJ2-6	TGTGCCAGCAGCCGAGACAGCGGCTCTGGGGCCAACGTCCTGACTTTC	CASSRDSGSGANVLTF
-	TRBV7-3	-	TRBJ2-3	TGTGCCAGCAGCTCGGGACACAGCACAGATACGCAGTATTTT	CASSSGHSTDTQYF
TRBD2	TRBV5-1	-	TRBJ2-2	TGCGCCAGCAGCCCCACATTTGGGGGGGGAACGAACACCGGGGAGCTGTTTTTT	CASSPTFGGGTNTGELFF
TRBD1	TRBV6-1	once	TRBJ1-2	TGTGCCAGCAGTGACCACAGGGGGGTAGGCTATGGCTACACCTTC	CASSDHRGVGYGYTF
-	TRBV5-4	-	TRBJ1-2	TGTGCCAGCAGCTTGGCGGGCGGTAATGACTACACCTTC	CASSLAGGNDYTF
-	TRBV7-9	-	TRBJ2-7	TGTGCCAGCAGCTTAGAGGGGTGGGAGCAGTACTTC	CASSLEGWEQYF
-	TRBV6-5	-	TRBJ2-7	TGTGCCGTCATGGGTAGCACAGCCTACGAGCAGTACTTC	CAVMGSTAYEQYF
-	TRBV5-1	-	TRBJ2-3	TGCGCCAGCAGCTTTTCCGGGAAGGGCACAGATACGCAGTATTTT	CASSFSGKGTDTQYF
-	TRBV7-2	-	TRBJ1-2	TGTGCCAGCAGCTTATTGGGTACCTATGGCTACACCTTC	CASSLLGTYGYTF
-	TRBV2	-	TRBJ1-5	TGTGCCAGCAGCGATTTAGAGGCAGGGCCCCAGCATTTT	CASSDLEAGPQHF
TRBD1	TRBV2	-	TRBJ2-1	TGTGCCAGCGACAGGGACAATGAGCAGTTCTTC	CASDRDNEQFF
-	TRBV6-1	-	TRBJ1-5	TGTGCCAGCAGTGAAGCTGTGGCGGGGTCCGGCCAGCCCCAGCATTTT	CASSEAVAGSGQPQHF
-	TRBV7-2	-	TRBJ1-2	TGTGCCAGCAGCGACCGGGACACTTATGGCTACACCTTC	CASSDRDTYGYTF
-	TRBV5-4	-	TRBJ1-2	TGTGCCAGCAGCTTTAACTATGGCTACACCTTC	CASSFNYGYTF
TRBD2	TRBV11-2	-	TRBJ2-2	TGTGCCAGCAGCTTACCCTCGGGCGGGAGGCACACCGGGGAGCTGTTTTTT	CASSLPSGGRHTGELFF
-	TRBV29-1	-	TRBJ2-5	TGCAGCGTTGAAGATTCAGATTGGGCAGGTAAAGAGACCCAGTACTTC	CSVEDSDWAGKETQYF
TRBD1	TRBV9	-	TRBJ1-4	TGTGCCAGCAGCGTAGGACAGGGAGTTGAAAAACTGTTTTTT	CASSVGQGVEKLFF
TRBD1	TRBV7-9	-	TRBJ1-5	TGTGCCAGCAGCCGACAGGGTAGCAATCAGCCCCAGCATTTT	CASSRQGSNQPQHF
TRBD2	TRBV29-1	once	TRBJ2-5	TGCAGCGGGACTAGCGGGAGAGGCGAGACCCAGTACTTC	CSGTSGRGETQYF
TRBD1	TRBV9	-	TRBJ2-7	TGTGCCAGCAGCCCCCAGGGGACAGGGTTATCCGAGCAGTACTTC	CASSPQGTGLSEQYF
-	TRBV5-1	-	TRBJ2-7	TGCGCCAGCAGGGCCGGACAGAGCTACGAGCAGTACTTC	CASRAGQSYEQYF
-	TRBV4-2	-	TRBJ2-7	TGTGCCAGCAGCCAAGAGTCATCTGCGGCGGCCGGAACTGGGGAGCAGTACTTC	CASSQESSAAAGTGEQYF
-	TRBV13	few	TRBJ2-1	TGTGCCAGCAGCTTATACGGAGTGCATGAGCAGTTCTTC	CASSLYGVHEQFF
TRBD1	TRBV30	-	TRBJ2-7	TGTGCCTGGAGACAACAGGGGGTCGTATACGAGCAGTACTTC	CAWRQQGVVYEQYF
-	TRBV5-4	-	TRBJ1-2	TGTGCCAGCAGCCCTGGCTGGGGGCTTAACTATGGCTACACCTTC	CASSPGWGLNYGYTF
TRBD2	TRBV10-3	few	TRBJ2-5	TGTGCCATCAGTGAAGGGAGGGGACTAGCGGGAGTGATGCAAGAGACCCAGTACTTC	CAISEGRGLAGVMQETQYF
-	TRBV30	few	TRBJ2-1	TGTGCCTGGAGTGTGGTTTCAGGGAGTCTGGGTGAGCAGTTCTTC	CAWSVVSGSLGEQFF
-	TRBV25-1	-	TRBJ2-7	TGTGCCAGCATGGGAGCGGCCTACACCTACGAGCAGTACTTC	CASMGAAYTYEQYF
-	TRBV5-8	-	TRBJ1-5	TGTGCCAGCAGCTTGGTTTCAAATCAGCCCCAGCATTTT	CASSLVSNQPQHF
TRBD1	TRBV10-3	-	TRBJ1-4	TGTGCCATCAGCCCCGGGACAGGGGATGAAAAACTGTTTTTT	CAISPGTGDEKLFF
-	TRBV7-8	-	TRBJ2-1	TGTGCCAGCAGCCGGAATGACAATGAGCAGTTCTTC	CASSRNDNEQFF
-	TRBV18	-	TRBJ2-3	TGTGCCAGCTCACCAGGGACCAGCACAGATACGCAGTATTTT	CASSPGTSTDTQYF
TRBD2	TRBV10-2	-	TRBJ2-2	TGCGCCAGCAGGGGGACTAGCGCTAACACCGGGGAGCTGTTTTTT	CASRGTSANTGELFF
-	TRBV2	-	TRBJ1-4	TGTGCCAGCAGTGAAGGAGCTGGCCCCACTTCCAGTGAAAAACTGTTTTTT	CASSEGAGPTSSEKLFF
TRBD1	TRBV7-8	-	TRBJ2-7	TGTGCCAGCAGCCGCGACAGGGACGAGCAGTACTTC	CASSRDRDEQYF
-	TRBV19	-	TRBJ2-3	TGTGCCAGTAGTTTATGGCAGGGCGGAACAGATACGCAGTATTTT	CASSLWQGGTDTQYF
-	TRBV7-3	-	TRBJ2-1	TGTGCCAGCAGCTTAGGTCCGATGGATGAGCAGTTCTTC	CASSLGPMDEQFF
-	TRBV15	-	TRBJ2-7	TGTGCCACCAGCAGAGACCGACTACTAGATCTCTCTCGGGAGCAGTACTTC	CATSRDRLLDLSREQYF
-	TRBV10-3	-	TRBJ1-1	TGTGCCATCAGGCAAGAACAGGAAGCTTTCTTT	CAIRQEQEAFF
-	TRBV2	-	TRBJ1-5	TGTGCCACAACAATACAGGGAAGCAATCAGCCCCAGCATTTT	CATTIQGSNQPQHF
-	TRBV6-5	once	TRBJ2-3	TGTGCCAGCAGCTCACTAGAGACGCAGTATTTT	CASSSLETQYF
-	TRBV5-1	-	TRBJ1-4	TGCGCCAGCACTGGGGGGGTATCTAATGAAAAACTGTTTTTT	CASTGGVSNEKLFF
-	TRBV6-4	-	TRBJ1-4	TGTGCCAGCAGTGACTCGGAGGGCTTGAATGAAAAACTGTTTTTT	CASSDSEGLNEKLFF